This T cell receptor (beta chain) comes out of a study of Graves' ophthalmopathy and Graves' hyperthyroidism. Trimming cost V 0 bases and J 2 bases, with 8 bases left between them. Germline values: CDR1 MRHNA, CDR2 SNTAGT. This CDR3 region has 15 residues. Study-level points and caveats: Most expanded clonotypes in thyroid above 0.001 frequency also showed up in blood.

For donors with ophthalmopathy, the disease showed moderate-to-severe activity, reached CAS ≥3 and NOSPECS ≥4, and had lasted under 3 months. Additional autoimmune diseases, uncontrolled infections, pregnancy or lactation disqualified patients. This clonotype has at least ten counts. The antigen is not known. Beta-chain TCR CDR3 regions were amplified from RNA transcripts. First-round RT-PCR with HTBI primers preceded a second-round multiplex PCR. Using its own MiXCR run on the multiplex PCR reads, TCRdb lists one record per CDR3 protein. Of a few hundred thousand distinct CDR3 sequences in the sample, about a sixth are singletons; the top ten hold about 1.4%.

The sequenced material came from peripheral blood. V and J are TRBV6-4 and TRBJ1-3; TRBD1 might be the D (5 bases). This clonotype was obtained from a woman under 30 with Graves' ophthalmopathy. The CDR3 coding sequence is TGTGCCAGCAGTGACTCTTCAGGGCCTGGAAACACCATATATTTT. It specifies CASSDSSGPGNTIYF.